This record looks at one T cell receptor (beta chain) sequence and its context. Primers for the PCR totalled 60 Vbeta and 13 Jbeta. The data were produced by immunoSEQ multiplex PCR, yet TCRdb's version contains in-frame clones alone and is incomplete. The sample holds about 95,000 clones, roughly four fifths seen once. This entry belongs to a study of cytomegalovirus exposure and HLA in healthy donors. CDR3 length equals 13 residues. CDR1 MDHEN and CDR2 SYDVKM come from the germline V gene. The ends lost 3 bases at V and 6 bases at J; junction bases unmatched: 1. The rearrangement links TRBV28 to TRBJ1-5, with TRBD1 matching over 8 bases. This receptor was taken from a man aged 25 to 40 in good health and CMV-seropositive. Input material: PBMCs. CDR3 bases: TGTGCCAGCAGTTTCACAGGGGGTCAGCCCCAGCATTTT. Translating it yields CASSFTGGQPQHF.